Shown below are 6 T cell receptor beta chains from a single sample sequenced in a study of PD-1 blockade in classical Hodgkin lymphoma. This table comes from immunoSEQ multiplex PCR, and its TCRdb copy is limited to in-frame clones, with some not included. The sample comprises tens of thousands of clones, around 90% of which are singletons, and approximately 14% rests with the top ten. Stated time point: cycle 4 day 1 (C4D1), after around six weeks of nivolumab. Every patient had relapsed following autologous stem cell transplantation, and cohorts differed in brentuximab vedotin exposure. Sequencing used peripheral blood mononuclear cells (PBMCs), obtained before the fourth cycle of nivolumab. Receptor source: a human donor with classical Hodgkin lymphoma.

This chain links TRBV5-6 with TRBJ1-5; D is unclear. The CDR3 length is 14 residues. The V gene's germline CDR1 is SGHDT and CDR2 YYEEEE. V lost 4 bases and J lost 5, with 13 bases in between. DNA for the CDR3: TGTGCCAGCAGCCGAGGGAGGGTCCATCAGCCCCAGCATTTT. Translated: CASSRGRVHQPQHF.

CDR3 amino acids: CASSLDPSYEQYF. In DNA form, the CDR3 reads TGTGCCAGCAGCTTGGACCCTTCCTACGAGCAGTACTTC. V gene TRBV11-2 combines with J gene TRBJ2-7; D ambiguous. Germline V gives CDR1 SGHAT, CDR2 FQNNGV. The CDR3 totals 13 residues. Trimming shortened V by 3 bases and J by 1 base, and 7 bases separated the two germline ends.

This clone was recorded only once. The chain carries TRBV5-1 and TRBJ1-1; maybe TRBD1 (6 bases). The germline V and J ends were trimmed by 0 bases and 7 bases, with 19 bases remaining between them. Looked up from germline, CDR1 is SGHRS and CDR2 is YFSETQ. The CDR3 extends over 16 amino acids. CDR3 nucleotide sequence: TGCGCCAGCAGCTTGGAAAGCGTTATGGGGGGGCGTGAAGCTTTCTTT. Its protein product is CASSLESVMGGREAFF.

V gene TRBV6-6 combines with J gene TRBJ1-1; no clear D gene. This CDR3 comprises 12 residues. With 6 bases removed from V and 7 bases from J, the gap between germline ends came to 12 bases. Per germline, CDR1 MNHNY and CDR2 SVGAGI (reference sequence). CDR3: CASRPVISEAFF. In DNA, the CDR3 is TGTGCCAGCAGACCTGTCATCAGTGAAGCTTTCTTT.

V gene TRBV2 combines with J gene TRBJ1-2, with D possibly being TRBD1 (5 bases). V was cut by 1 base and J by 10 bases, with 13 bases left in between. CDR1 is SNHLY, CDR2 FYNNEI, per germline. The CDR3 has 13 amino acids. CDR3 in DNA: TGTGCCAGCAGTGAAGTTGCGGGGCGGGCCTACACCTTC. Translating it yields CASSEVAGRAYTF.

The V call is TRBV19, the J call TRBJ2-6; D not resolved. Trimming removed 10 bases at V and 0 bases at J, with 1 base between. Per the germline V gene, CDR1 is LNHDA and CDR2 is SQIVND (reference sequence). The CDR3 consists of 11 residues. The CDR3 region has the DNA TGTGCCACCTCTGGGGCCAACGTCCTGACTTTC. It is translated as CATSGANVLTF.